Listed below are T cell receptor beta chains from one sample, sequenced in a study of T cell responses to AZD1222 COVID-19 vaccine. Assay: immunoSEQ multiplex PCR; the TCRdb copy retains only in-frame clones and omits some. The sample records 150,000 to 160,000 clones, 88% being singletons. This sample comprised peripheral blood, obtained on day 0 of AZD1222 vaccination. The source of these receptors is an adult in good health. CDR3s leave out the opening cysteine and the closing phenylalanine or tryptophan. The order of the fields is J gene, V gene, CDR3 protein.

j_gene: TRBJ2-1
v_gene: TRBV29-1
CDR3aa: SVELDNEQF

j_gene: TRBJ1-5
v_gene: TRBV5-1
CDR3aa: ASSLSGFWNQPQH

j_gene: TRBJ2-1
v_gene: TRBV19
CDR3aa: ASRGVNNEQF

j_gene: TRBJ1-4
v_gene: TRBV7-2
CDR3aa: ASSSTGDEKLF

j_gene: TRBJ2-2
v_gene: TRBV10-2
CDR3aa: ASRGGLGGELF

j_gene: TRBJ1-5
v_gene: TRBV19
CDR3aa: ASSRQGVSPNQPQH

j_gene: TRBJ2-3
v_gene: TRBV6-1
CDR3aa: ASSETSGGAADTQY

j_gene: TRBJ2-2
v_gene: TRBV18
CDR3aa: ASSPSQTNTGELF

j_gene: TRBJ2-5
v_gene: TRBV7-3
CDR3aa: ASSDYPGETQY

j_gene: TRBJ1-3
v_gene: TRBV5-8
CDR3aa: ASSTGVFANTIY

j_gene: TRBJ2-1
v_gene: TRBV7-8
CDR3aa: ASSLVERLNEQF

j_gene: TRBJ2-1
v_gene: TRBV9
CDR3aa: ASSSGGAQSYNEQF

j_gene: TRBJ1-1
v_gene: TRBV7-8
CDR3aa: ASSFLPTDSNTEAF

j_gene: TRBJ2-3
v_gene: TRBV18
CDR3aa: ASSHDQGTDTQY

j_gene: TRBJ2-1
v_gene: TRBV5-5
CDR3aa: ASSFLTGDYNEQF

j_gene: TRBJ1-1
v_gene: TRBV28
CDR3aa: ASTLGGTEAF

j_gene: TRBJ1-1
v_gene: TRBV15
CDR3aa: ATSSGTETRAF

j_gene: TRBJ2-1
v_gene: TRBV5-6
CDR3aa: ASSLGTTYNEQF

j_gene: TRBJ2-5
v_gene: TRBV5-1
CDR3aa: ASSLGSGGAYQETQY

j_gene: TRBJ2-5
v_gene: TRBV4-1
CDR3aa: ASSQLLAQETQY

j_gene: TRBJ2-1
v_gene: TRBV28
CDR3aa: ASSSTNSGGAVDEQF

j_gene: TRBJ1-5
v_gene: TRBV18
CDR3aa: ASFPGLNQPQH

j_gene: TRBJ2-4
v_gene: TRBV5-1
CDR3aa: ASSLSPSGARDIQY

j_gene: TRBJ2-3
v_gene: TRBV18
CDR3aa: ASSGGGSDTQY

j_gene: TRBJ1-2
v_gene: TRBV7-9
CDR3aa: ASSPRRVDGYT

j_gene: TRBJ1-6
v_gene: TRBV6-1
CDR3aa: ASSDWQGALNSPLH

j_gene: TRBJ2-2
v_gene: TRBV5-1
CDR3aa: ATSGRGLDGELF

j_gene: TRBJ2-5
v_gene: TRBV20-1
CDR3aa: SASGTGGETQY

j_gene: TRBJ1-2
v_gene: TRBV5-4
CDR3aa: ASSFKGALGGYT

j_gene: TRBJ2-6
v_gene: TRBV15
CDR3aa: ATSRDSSSGANVLT

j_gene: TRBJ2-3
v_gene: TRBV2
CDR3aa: ASGTVGVVDTQY

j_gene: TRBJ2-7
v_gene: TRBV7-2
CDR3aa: ASSLGRHGYEQY

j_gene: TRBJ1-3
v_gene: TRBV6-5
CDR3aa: ASSFSSGNTIY

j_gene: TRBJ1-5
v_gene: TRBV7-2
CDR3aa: ASSLGGSGRQPQH

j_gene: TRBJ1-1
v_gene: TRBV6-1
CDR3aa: ASSEIGWRTVNEAF

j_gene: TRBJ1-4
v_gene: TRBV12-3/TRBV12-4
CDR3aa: ASSSDRRKLF

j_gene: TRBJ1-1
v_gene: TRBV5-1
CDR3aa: ASSLRTYNTEAF

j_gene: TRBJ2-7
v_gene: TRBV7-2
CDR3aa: ASSLRQGRTYEQY

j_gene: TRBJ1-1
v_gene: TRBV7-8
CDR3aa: ASSLAAGTGNTEAF

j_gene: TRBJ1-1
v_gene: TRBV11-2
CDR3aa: ASSLDQVNTEAF

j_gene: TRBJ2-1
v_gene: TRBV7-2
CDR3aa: ASTRGAPSSYNEQF

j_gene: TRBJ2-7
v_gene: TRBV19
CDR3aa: ASSIYHRDYYEQY

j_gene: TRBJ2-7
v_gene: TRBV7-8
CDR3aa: ASSLVSLGTGFYEQY

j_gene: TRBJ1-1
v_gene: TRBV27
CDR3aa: ASRQTGIDTEAF

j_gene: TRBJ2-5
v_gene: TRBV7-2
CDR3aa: ASTRGGTETQY

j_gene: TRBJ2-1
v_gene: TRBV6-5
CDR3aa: ASSYSIRDLQF

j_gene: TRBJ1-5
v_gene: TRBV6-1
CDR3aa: ASSEAAVNGGAHQPQH